The next 25 T cell receptor beta chains were all read from a single sample in a study of blood T cell repertoires in COVID-19. The repertoire was sequenced with immunoSEQ multiplex PCR; TCRdb's copy has only in-frame clones and lacks some. The table includes 300,000 to 450,000 clones, roughly 90% detected once. Material for sequencing was peripheral blood. The source of these receptors is a woman in her twenties or thirties with COVID-19, enrolled during active disease.

This sequence joins TRBV5-1 and TRBJ1-1; a weak D match, TRBD1 (5 bases). The V and J ends lost 2 bases and 6 bases respectively, with 14 bases between them. The CDR3 covers 14 residues. The V gene's germline CDR1 is SGHRS and CDR2 YFSETQ. The DNA for the CDR3 is TGCGCCAGCAGCTTTGTGTCGGGGGGGTCTGAAGCTTTCTTT. As protein: CASSFVSGGSEAFF. The whole variable domain, remainder taken from reference TRBV5-1 and TRBJ1-1, is KAGVTQTPRYLIKTRGQQVTLSCSPISGHRSVSWYQQTPGQGLQFLFEYFSETQRNKGNFPGRFSGRQFSNSRSEMNVSTLELGDSALYLCASSFVSGGSEAFFGQGTRLTVV.

V usage is TRBV6-5 and J usage is TRBJ2-1; TRBD1 might be the D (6 bases). The CDR3 is 15 amino acids. Per the germline V gene, CDR1 is MNHEY and CDR2 is SVGAGI. V was clipped by 5 bases and J by 4 bases, with 15 bases between them. The CDR3 loop is CASSPGDIPYNEQFF. The CDR3 DNA sequence: TGTGCCAGCAGTCCCGGGGACATTCCATACAATGAGCAGTTCTTC.

This clone was found a few times. The chain couples TRBV10-1 to TRBJ2-2; D might be TRBD2 (5 bases). Germline-derived CDR1 and CDR2 are WNHNN and SYGVQD (reference sequence). Trimming pared 7 bases from V and 9 bases from J, leaving 18 bases between. The CDR3 sequence is 14 residues long. The CDR3 DNA reads as TGCGCCAGCAAGCCGGACCTCGGAGGTCGGGAGCTGTTTTTT. Translated: CASKPDLGGRELFF.

The chain is built from TRBV7-9 and TRBJ1-5, with a tentative D call TRBD1 (5 bases). Deletions cut 5 bases from V and 11 bases from J, with 13 bases between. This CDR3 is built from 12 residues. Germline CDR1 SEHNR, CDR2 FQNEAQ (reference sequence). The chain's CDR3 is CASSVDTWSQHF. As DNA, the CDR3 is TGTGCCAGCAGCGTGGACACTTGGTCCCAGCATTTT. Based on the CDR3 plus reference TRBV7-9 and TRBJ1-5, the full variable domain is DTGVSQNPRHKITKRGQNVTFRCDPISEHNRLYWYRQTLGQGPEFLTYFQNEAQLEKSRLLSDRFSAERPKGSFSTLEIQRTEQGDSAMYLCASSVDTWSQHFGDGTRLSIL.

This clone was counted many times. The V gene is TRBV7-9, the J gene TRBJ2-7, with TRBD1 matching over 11 bases. CDR1 and CDR2 from the germline V gene are SEHNR and FQNEAQ (reference sequence). This CDR3 spans 16 amino acids. J gave up 4 bases and V 5 bases, and 10 bases lay outside the gene matches. The chain's CDR3 is CASSKFRTGGRYEQYF. As DNA, the CDR3 is TGTGCCAGCAGCAAATTTCGGACAGGGGGCAGGTACGAGCAGTACTTC.

V usage is TRBV9 and J usage is TRBJ2-3; 10 bases agree with TRBD1. The CDR3 runs 15 residues. With 2 bases clipped from V and 3 bases from J, the junction kept 3 bases outside the gene matches. Germline V gene data show CDR1 as SGDLS and CDR2 as YYNGEE. CDR3 nucleotides: TGTGCCAGCAGCGTTCTGGACAGGGGGACAGATACGCAGTATTTT. As protein: CASSVLDRGTDTQYF.

V and J are TRBV11-2 and TRBJ2-7; tentative D call: TRBD2 (6 bases). The CDR3 runs 15 residues. Trimming cost V 0 bases and J 2 bases, with 11 bases left between them. The germline V gene has CDR1 SGHAT and CDR2 FQNNGV. Written as DNA, the CDR3 is TGTGCCAGCAGCTTAGATTATCCTAGCGCCTACGAGCAGTACGTC. Protein sequence: CASSLDYPSAYEQYV.

The gene calls are TRBV28 and TRBJ1-5; no clear D. V lost 2 bases to trimming and J lost 3 bases, with 5 bases between them. Germline CDR1 reads MDHEN; CDR2 reads SYDVKM. This CDR3 has 13 residues. CDR3 coding DNA: TGTGCCAGCAGTTTAGACTTCAATCAGCCCCAGCATTTT. It specifies CASSLDFNQPQHF. Full variable domain (remainder filled in from reference TRBV28 and TRBJ1-5): DVKVTQSSRYLVKRTGEKVFLECVQDMDHENMFWYRQDPGLGLRLIYFSYDVKMKEKGDIPEGYSVSREKKERFSLILESASTNQTSMYLCASSLDFNQPQHFGDGTRLSIL.

In its sample, this clone was seen once. The CDR3 reads CASSWRSGAITEAFF. The CDR3, as DNA: TGTGCCAGTAGTTGGCGGTCAGGGGCCATTACTGAAGCTTTCTTT. The chain joins TRBV19 to TRBJ1-1; D is possibly TRBD1 (6 bases). The CDR3 runs to 15 residues. Germline V CDR1 and CDR2: LNHDA, SQIVND (reference sequence). Between the trimmed V and J ends, which lost 5 bases and 5 bases, there was a span of 18 bases.

This chain links TRBV29-1 with TRBJ1-3; D might be TRBD1 (5 bases). Per the germline V gene, CDR1 is SQVTM and CDR2 is ANQGSEA. Trimming pared 8 bases from V and 0 bases from J, leaving 14 bases between. The CDR3 is made up of 14 amino acids. The CDR3 loop reads CSLGHHGSGNTIYF. CDR3 coding DNA: TGCAGCCTAGGACACCATGGCTCTGGAAACACCATATATTTT.

The chain recombines TRBV7-9 with TRBJ2-3; D perhaps matches TRBD1 (6 bases). The germline CDR1 and CDR2 sequences are SEHNR and FQNEAQ (reference sequence). This CDR3 spans 15 amino acids. The ends were cut back, 2 bases at V and 0 bases at J, with 9 bases in the middle. In DNA form, the CDR3 reads TGTGCCAGCAGCTTAACAGGGTTAAGCACAGATACGCAGTATTTT. Protein sequence: CASSLTGLSTDTQYF.

The chain has TRBV6-6 and TRBJ2-5; possible D gene TRBD1, 6 bases. V lost 6 bases to trimming and J lost 2 bases, with 13 bases between them. This CDR3 region has 14 residues. From germline, CDR1 is MNHNY and CDR2 SVGAGI (reference sequence). In DNA, the CDR3 is TGTGCCAGCAGCCCAACAGGGTTGCAAGAGACCCAGTACTTC. Its protein is CASSPTGLQETQYF.

The V and J genes are TRBV13 and TRBJ2-2; the D gene is possibly TRBD1 (5 bases). V shed 0 bases and J shed 5 bases, with 10 bases lying between them. Germline CDR1 is PRHDT and CDR2 is FYEKMQ (reference sequence). This CDR3 is 15 amino acids long. The CDR3 DNA sequence: TGTGCCAGCAGCTTAGGCAGGGTCGGGACCGGGGAGCTGTTTTTT. Translating it yields CASSLGRVGTGELFF.

The J gene is TRBJ2-1, the V gene TRBV18; D might be TRBD1 (7 bases). The CDR3 length is 15 residues. V gave up 6 bases and J gave up 7 bases, with 19 bases separating them. Per the germline V gene, CDR1 is KGHSH and CDR2 is LQKENI. For the CDR3, the DNA is TGTGCCAGCTCCCCCATGGAGGGGGCATTAAATGAGCAGTTCTTC. This translates into CASSPMEGALNEQFF.

In this sample, this clone turned up once. This rearrangement joins TRBV10-3 to TRBJ1-3, with 10 bases lining up with TRBD1. Trimming at V came to 6 bases and at J to 2 bases, leaving 4 bases not matched to a gene. The germline gives CDR1 ENHRY, CDR2 SYGVKD. The CDR3 runs 15 residues. The CDR3 nucleotides read TGTGCCATCAGCCTAGGACAGGGGGCTGGAAACACCATATATTTT. It codes for CAISLGQGAGNTIYF.

This sequence joins TRBV10-2 and TRBJ1-5; TRBD1 agrees at 8 bases. V lost 6 bases to trimming and J lost 5 bases; unmatched junction nucleotides: 12. Germline V gene data show CDR1 as WSHSY and CDR2 as SAAADI. The CDR3 consists of 16 residues. DNA of the CDR3: TGCGCCAGCAGGGATTCCAGGACAGGGATGTATCAGCCCCAGCATTTT. It specifies CASRDSRTGMYQPQHF.

V usage is TRBV2 and J usage is TRBJ2-7; a weak D match, TRBD2 (6 bases). The germline CDR1 and CDR2 sequences are SNHLY and FYNNEI. The CDR3 runs to 15 residues. The V end was cut by 8 bases, the J end by 7 bases, with 24 bases between. In DNA, the CDR3 is TGTGCCAGCCTCTCCCCAGGGACTTTTGCTGGAGAGCAGTACGTC. Residues: CASLSPGTFAGEQYV.

V is TRBV18 and J is TRBJ2-2, with a tentative D call TRBD2 (5 bases). The ends were cut back, 6 bases at V and 1 base at J, with 9 bases in the middle. CDR1 and CDR2 from the germline V gene are KGHSH and LQKENI. The CDR3 is 14 residues long. Here the CDR3 reads CASSRGLNTGELFF. Here the CDR3 DNA reads TGTGCCAGCTCCCGCGGACTGAACACCGGGGAGCTGTTTTTT.

The chain links TRBV6-2 or TRBV6-3 to TRBJ1-5; 10 bases line up with TRBD1. Germline V CDR1 and CDR2: MNHEY, SVGEGT. This CDR3 has 18 amino acids. Unmatched junction bases numbered 9, after V lost 2 bases and J lost 2 bases. As DNA, the CDR3 is TGTGCCAGCAGTTACCCCGGGACAGGGGATAGCCGCAATCAGCCCCAGCATTTT. Its protein product is CASSYPGTGDSRNQPQHF.

V usage is TRBV5-5 and J usage is TRBJ1-1, with TRBD1 identical over 9 bases. The J segment lost 3 bases and the V segment lost 4 bases, leaving 4 bases of the junction unmatched. This CDR3 spans 14 amino acids. CDR1 SGHKS and CDR2 YYEKEE come from the germline V gene (reference sequence). In nucleotides, the CDR3 is TGTGCCAGCAGCCTCCGGGACAGGGACACTGAAGCTTTCTTT. Its protein product is CASSLRDRDTEAFF.

The chain has TRBV18 and TRBJ1-2, with D uncertain. CDR3 length: 14 amino acids. Germline loops: CDR1 KGHSH, CDR2 LQKENI. V was shortened by 0 bases and J by 3 bases, with 8 bases between the two germline ends. DNA for the CDR3: TGTGCCAGCTCACCACCACTATTGGACTATGGCTACACCTTC. This codes for CASSPPLLDYGYTF.

CDR3 in amino acids: CASLREEGETQYF. CDR3 sequence (DNA): TGTGCCAGCCTTCGGGAGGAGGGAGAGACCCAGTACTTC. The J gene is TRBJ2-5, the V gene TRBV10-3; 7 bases agree with TRBD2. The CDR3 length is 13 residues. Germline loops: CDR1 ENHRY, CDR2 SYGVKD. The ends lost 10 bases at V and 4 bases at J; junction bases unmatched: 9.

The chain combines TRBV11-3 with TRBJ2-1, with TRBD2 matching over 9 bases. J lost 4 bases, V lost 0 bases, and 4 bases had no gene match. Germline V gene lookup returns CDR1 SGHNT and CDR2 YENEEA. The CDR3 extends over 16 amino acids. CDR3 region: CASSLDGGLAYNEQFF. The DNA for the CDR3 is TGTGCCAGCAGCTTAGATGGGGGACTAGCTTACAATGAGCAGTTCTTC.

V gene TRBV6-5 combines with J gene TRBJ1-1, with D maybe TRBD1 (5 bases). There are 13 residues in the CDR3. Germline CDR1 reads MNHEY; CDR2 reads SVGAGI. V was pared by 7 bases and J by 5 bases, with 14 bases between. In DNA, the CDR3 is TGTGCCAGCACTTGGGACTCCCGGACTGAAGCTTTCTTT. It translates to CASTWDSRTEAFF.

Remarks on this clone: Different DNA sequences within this sample yield the same CDR3. The V gene is TRBV7-9, the J gene TRBJ2-1; 13 bases are shared with TRBD2. Trimming took 4 bases from V and 4 from J; bases not matched to a gene: 1. Germline CDR1 SEHNR, CDR2 FQNEAQ (reference sequence). The CDR3 consists of 15 residues. CDR3 residues: CASSSGLAGYNEQFF. The CDR3 DNA sequence: TGTGCCAGCAGCTCGGGACTAGCGGGATACAATGAGCAGTTCTTC. Using reference TRBV7-9 and TRBJ2-1 for the parts outside the CDR3, the full variable domain is DTGVSQNPRHKITKRGQNVTFRCDPISEHNRLYWYRQTLGQGPEFLTYFQNEAQLEKSRLLSDRFSAERPKGSFSTLEIQRTEQGDSAMYLCASSSGLAGYNEQFFGPGTRLTVL.